These 23 T cell receptor beta chains were sequenced from one sample in a study of blood T cell repertoires in COVID-19. Clones were sequenced by immunoSEQ multiplex PCR, and TCRdb holds only the in-frame ones, with some missing. This table holds 40,000 to 50,000 clones, approximately 87% found once. The sample was peripheral blood. The receptor set was obtained from a woman of 80 years or more with COVID-19, enrolled during active disease.

Only one count was recorded for this clone. The V call is TRBV9, the J call TRBJ1-1, with no clear D. V was pared by 0 bases and J by 8 bases, with 11 bases between. Germline lookup yields CDR1 SGDLS and CDR2 YYNGEE. The CDR3 runs 13 residues. CDR3 region: CASSVVPQAEAFF. DNA of the CDR3: TGTGCCAGCAGCGTAGTCCCCCAGGCCGAAGCTTTCTTT.

Concerning this clone itself: Compared with germline, one end of the junction differs, possibly owing to a read error. V usage is TRBV5-1 and J usage is TRBJ1-2, with 10 bases aligning to TRBD1. The CDR3 is made up of 16 amino acids. Per the germline V gene, CDR1 is SGHRS and CDR2 is YFSETQ. CDR3 in amino acids: CASSTSGTGDYYGYTF. The CDR3, as DNA: TGCGCCAGCAGCACCTCCGGGACAGGGGACTACTACGGCTACACCTTC.

The chain carries TRBV28 and TRBJ2-1, with TRBD2 matching 10 bases. The CDR3 sequence is 15 residues long. V was pared by 2 bases and J by 7 bases, with 5 bases of the junction left unmatched. The germline gives CDR1 MDHEN, CDR2 SYDVKM. The CDR3 region has the DNA TGTGCCAGCAGTTTACTTCTAGCGGGAGTGAATGAGCAGTTCTTC. Translation: CASSLLLAGVNEQFF.

This chain uses TRBV28 with TRBJ1-6, with 8 positions matching TRBD1. Germline assignment: CDR1 MDHEN and CDR2 SYDVKM. The CDR3 loop spans 14 amino acids. The junction had 8 bases not matched to a gene; V was cut back by 6 bases and J by 10 bases. In nucleotides, the CDR3 is TGTGCCAGCAGGCCCGGACAGGGAGGATCACCCCTCCACTTT. Translating gives CASRPGQGGSPLHF.

The chain couples TRBV18 to TRBJ2-5; 9 nucleotides agree with TRBD1. The germline V gene has CDR1 KGHSH and CDR2 LQKENI. The CDR3 is 15 residues long. J lost 5 bases, V lost 4 bases, and 8 bases had no gene match. In DNA, the CDR3 is TGTGCCAGCTCACAACGGGACAGGGTCGGGGAGACCCAGTACTTC. Its translation: CASSQRDRVGETQYF.

The rearrangement links TRBV28 to TRBJ2-1, with a weak D call TRBD2 (7 bases). Trimming left V 4 bases short and J 0 bases short, with 22 bases between. Germline V gives CDR1 MDHEN, CDR2 SYDVKM. The CDR3 consists of 19 residues. In nucleotides, the CDR3 is TGTGCCAGCAGTTCTTATGGGAAGGGGGGAGGGAGCTCCTACAATGAGCAGTTCTTC. It codes for CASSSYGKGGGSSYNEQFF.

This clone was counted only a few times. This chain links TRBV14 with TRBJ2-2; perhaps TRBD2 as D (6 bases). CDR3 size: 15 residues. From germline, CDR1 is SGHDN and CDR2 FVKESK. Trimming pared 1 base from V and 5 bases from J, leaving 11 bases between. CDR3 in amino acids: CASSQVGLYTGELFF. The CDR3 nucleotides read TGTGCCAGCAGCCAAGTGGGACTCTATACCGGGGAGCTGTTTTTT. The full variable domain, with the rest looked up from reference TRBV14 and TRBJ2-2, is EAGVTQFPSHSVIEKGQTVTLRCDPISGHDNLYWYRRVMGKEIKFLLHFVKESKQDESGMPNNRFLAERTGGTYSTLKVQPAELEDSGVYFCASSQVGLYTGELFFGEGSRLTVL.

The V call is TRBV25-1, the J call TRBJ1-6, with D possibly matching TRBD1 (5 bases). CDR3 length: 13 residues. Trimming took off 3 bases at V and 8 bases at J, with 8 bases between the two ends. Germline loops: CDR1 MGHDK, CDR2 SYGVNS. The CDR3 sequence: CASSELGDSPLHF. The CDR3 DNA follows: TGTGCCAGCAGTGAGTTAGGGGATTCACCCCTCCACTTT.

The chain uses TRBV5-1 and TRBJ1-1, with D possibly being TRBD1 (6 bases). The V end lost 5 bases, the J end lost 1 base, and 15 bases lay between the germline ends. Germline-derived CDR1 and CDR2 are SGHRS and YFSETQ. This CDR3 has 15 amino acids. CDR3 protein: CASSPRPTGNTEAFF. The CDR3 nucleotides read TGCGCCAGCAGTCCTAGACCGACAGGGAACACTGAAGCTTTCTTT. Based on the CDR3 plus reference TRBV5-1 and TRBJ1-1, the full variable domain is KAGVTQTPRYLIKTRGQQVTLSCSPISGHRSVSWYQQTPGQGLQFLFEYFSETQRNKGNFPGRFSGRQFSNSRSEMNVSTLELGDSALYLCASSPRPTGNTEAFFGQGTRLTVV.

This clone was counted once. The chain is built from TRBV19 and TRBJ1-6; D is perhaps TRBD1 (5 bases). Germline CDR1 is LNHDA and CDR2 is SQIVND (reference sequence). CDR3 length: 16 amino acids. Between the trimmed V and J ends, which lost 5 bases and 0 bases, there was a span of 11 bases. DNA of the CDR3: TGTGCCAGTAGTCACGGGGGTAGCTCCTATAATTCACCCCTCCACTTT. Amino acids: CASSHGGSSYNSPLHF.

This clone was seen a single time. V usage is TRBV9 and J usage is TRBJ1-6, with D uncertain. The CDR3 is 14 residues long. Germline CDR1 and CDR2: SGDLS and YYNGEE. V lost 4 bases, J lost 4 bases, and 9 bases lay in between. The CDR3 DNA is TGTGCCAGCAGCCCGGGATATTATAATTCACCCCTCCACTTT. Protein: CASSPGYYNSPLHF.

This chain links TRBV7-8 with TRBJ1-2; D is unclear. Germline V CDR1 and CDR2: SGHVS, FQNEAQ. There are 17 residues in the CDR3. The V end was cut by 2 bases, the J end by 5 bases, with 21 bases between. This CDR3 reads CASSLMGRLASRYGYTF. In DNA, the CDR3 is TGTGCCAGCAGCTTAATGGGCCGACTAGCCTCTCGATATGGCTACACCTTC.

The V call is TRBV19, the J call TRBJ2-7; D is perhaps TRBD2 (6 bases). This CDR3 has 15 residues. The V end was cut by 5 bases, the J end by 3 bases, with 17 bases between. CDR1 LNHDA and CDR2 SQIVND come from the germline V gene (reference sequence). For the CDR3, the DNA is TGTGCCAGTAGTCGGGAAACTAGCAGGTTCTACGAGCAGTACTTC. Translation gives CASSRETSRFYEQYF. The full variable domain, with the rest looked up from reference TRBV19 and TRBJ2-7, is DGGITQSPKYLFRKEGQNVTLSCEQNLNHDAMYWYRQDPGQGLRLIYYSQIVNDFQKGDIAEGYSVSREKKESFPLTVTSAQKNPTAFYLCASSRETSRFYEQYFGPGTRLTVT.

In this sample, this clone turned up once. CDR3 loop: CASSRDNSNQPQHF. CDR3 DNA: TGTGCCAGCAGCCGGGACAATAGCAATCAGCCCCAGCATTTT. The chain has TRBV2 and TRBJ1-5, with D maybe TRBD1 (6 bases). CDR3 length equals 14 residues. The V and J ends lost 6 bases and 0 bases respectively, with 9 bases between them. Looked up from germline, CDR1 is SNHLY and CDR2 is FYNNEI.

The rearrangement links TRBV19 to TRBJ2-1; maybe TRBD2 (5 bases). With 0 bases removed from V and 0 bases from J, the gap between germline ends came to 9 bases. CDR1 and CDR2 from the germline V gene are LNHDA and SQIVND (reference sequence). The CDR3 spans 16 residues. The CDR3 DNA reads as TGTGCCAGTAGTATAGACGCGGGTGTCTCCTACAATGAGCAGTTCTTC. Its translation: CASSIDAGVSYNEQFF.

This clone was counted between two and nine times. The chain links TRBV28 to TRBJ1-2, with 7 bases aligning to TRBD1. CDR3 length: 14 residues. The V and J ends lost 7 bases and 4 bases, in that order; junction bases with no gene match: 9. Germline V gene data show CDR1 as MDHEN and CDR2 as SYDVKM. In nucleotides, the CDR3 is TGTGCCAGCAACGAGGGACAGTATGCCTATGGCTACACCTTC. It translates to CASNEGQYAYGYTF.

The chain combines TRBV2 with TRBJ1-2; the match to TRBD1 covers 9 bases. Germline V gene lookup returns CDR1 SNHLY and CDR2 FYNNEI. V was clipped by 3 bases and J by 0 bases; unmatched bases: 8. CDR3 size: 17 residues. As DNA, the CDR3 is TGTGCCAGCAGTGAGCCGGGACAGGGCACAGCTAACTATGGCTACACCTTC. It is translated as CASSEPGQGTANYGYTF.

This rearrangement joins TRBV29-1 to TRBJ2-5; D gene ambiguous. The germline gives CDR1 SQVTM, CDR2 ANQGSEA. V was cut by 4 bases and J by 7 bases, with 10 bases left in between. The CDR3 runs 11 residues. The CDR3 sequence is CSVGGGGTQYF. The CDR3 DNA reads TGCAGCGTTGGAGGTGGTGGGACCCAGTACTTC.

This chain links TRBV7-2 with TRBJ1-3; unclear D gene. The CDR3 is 15 amino acids. CDR1 and CDR2 (germline): SGHTA, FQGNSA. Trimming left V 5 bases short and J 2 bases short, with 13 bases between. The CDR3, as DNA: TGTGCCAGCAGCCCAGAGAAGGGAGCTGGAAACACCATATATTTT. This translates into CASSPEKGAGNTIYF. Full variable domain (missing parts from reference TRBV7-2 and TRBJ1-3): GAGVSQSPSNKVTEKGKDVELRCDPISGHTALYWYRQSLGQGLEFLIYFQGNSAPDKSGLPSDRFSAERTGGSVSTLTIQRTQQEDSAVYLCASSPEKGAGNTIYFGEGSWLTVV.

This chain connects TRBV5-1 to TRBJ2-5; tentatively, D is TRBD1 (5 bases). Germline CDR1 SGHRS, CDR2 YFSETQ. Trimming took off 2 bases at V and 4 bases at J, with 12 bases between the two ends. CDR3 length: 14 amino acids. The CDR3 coding sequence is TGCGCCAGCAGCTTTCAGGGTCGAGGAGAGACCCAGTACTTC. Translation: CASSFQGRGETQYF. Looking up the rest from reference TRBV5-1 and TRBJ2-5 gives the full variable domain: KAGVTQTPRYLIKTRGQQVTLSCSPISGHRSVSWYQQTPGQGLQFLFEYFSETQRNKGNFPGRFSGRQFSNSRSEMNVSTLELGDSALYLCASSFQGRGETQYFGPGTRLLVL.

This chain links TRBV12-3 or TRBV12-4 with TRBJ1-2; 10 bases fit TRBD1. Unmatched junction bases numbered 3, after V lost 3 bases and J lost 8 bases. CDR3 length: 13 amino acids. The CDR3 nucleotides read TGTGCCAGCAGTTTCGACAGGGGGCAAGGCTACACCTTC. Its protein product is CASSFDRGQGYTF.

This rearrangement joins TRBV13 to TRBJ2-3; TRBD2 matches 12 bases. J lost 4 bases, V lost 1 base, and 9 bases had no gene match. This CDR3 has 18 residues. Germline loops: CDR1 PRHDT, CDR2 FYEKMQ (reference sequence). DNA for the CDR3: TGTGCCAGCAGCTTAGCCGAACTAGCGGGGGGTTCCCCAGATACGCAGTATTTT. Translation: CASSLAELAGGSPDTQYF.

The V gene is TRBV12-3 or TRBV12-4, the J gene TRBJ1-1, with 7 bases aligning to TRBD1. The V gene end was trimmed by 5 bases and the J gene end by 6 bases; junction bases not matched to a gene: 6. The length of the CDR3 is 13 residues. This CDR3 is CASSTGTVSEAFF. The CDR3 DNA reads as TGTGCCAGCAGTACCGGGACAGTTTCTGAAGCTTTCTTT.